Presented here are 26 T cell receptor beta chains from one specimen sequenced in a study of blood T cell repertoires in COVID-19. Using immunoSEQ multiplex PCR, the repertoire was profiled, and TCRdb retains in-frame clones only, with some absent. The sample shows about 380,000 clones, around 92% of them seen only once. Sequencing input: peripheral blood. The source of these receptors is a man aged 40-50 years with acute or convalescent COVID-19.

The chain links TRBV30 to TRBJ1-1; 8 bases agree with TRBD1. J was trimmed by 6 bases and V by 2 bases; bases with no gene match: 11. The CDR3 covers 15 residues. Germline-derived CDR1 and CDR2 are GTSNPN and SVGIG (reference sequence). The CDR3 loop is CAWSTLDRGGPEAFF. The CDR3 DNA reads TGTGCCTGGAGTACCCTCGACAGGGGTGGGCCTGAAGCTTTCTTT.

The chain links TRBV7-3 to TRBJ2-7; possible D gene TRBD1, 6 bases. The CDR3 is 14 amino acids. Germline values: CDR1 SGHTA, CDR2 FQGTGA. V was pared by 5 bases and J by 0 bases, with 11 bases between. The CDR3 spells CASSIIGGSYEQYF. CDR3 coding DNA: TGTGCCAGCAGCATAATAGGGGGCTCCTACGAGCAGTACTTC.

This chain links TRBV29-1 with TRBJ1-1; 8 bases line up with TRBD1. Germline values: CDR1 SQVTM, CDR2 ANQGSEA. The junction had 2 bases not matched to a gene; V was cut back by 3 bases and J by 2 bases. The CDR3 loop spans 13 amino acids. CDR3 residues: CSVDTGGNTEAFF. Here the CDR3 DNA reads TGCAGCGTTGACACAGGGGGTAACACTGAAGCTTTCTTT.

This sequence joins TRBV2 and TRBJ2-5, with 7 bases lining up with TRBD2. The CDR3 runs to 14 residues. Germline loops: CDR1 SNHLY, CDR2 FYNNEI. Losses at the gene ends were 0 bases for V and 7 bases for J; bases not matched to a gene: 5. The CDR3 loop is CASSEARGGVTQYF. DNA of the CDR3: TGTGCCAGCAGTGAAGCGAGGGGAGGGGTGACCCAGTACTTC.

V gene TRBV5-6 combines with J gene TRBJ2-7; D is uncertain. Germline CDR1 is SGHDT and CDR2 is YYEEEE. The ends were cut back, 0 bases at V and 4 bases at J, with 5 bases in the middle. The CDR3 extends over 12 amino acids. The CDR3 nucleotides read TGTGCCAGCAGCTTGGATGAGTACGAGCAGTACTTC. It translates to CASSLDEYEQYF.

A word on this clone: Different DNA sequences within this sample yield the same CDR3. This sequence joins TRBV30 and TRBJ2-7; D gene unclear. Germline V gene sequence: CDR1 GTSNPN, CDR2 SVGIG (reference sequence). The CDR3 is 13 amino acids. Trimming took 0 bases from V and 0 from J, leaving 6 bases between them. The CDR3 sequence: CAWSVASSYEQYF. The CDR3, as DNA: TGTGCCTGGAGTGTCGCCAGCTCCTACGAGCAGTACTTC.

This clone was found a few times. This sample includes further DNA sequences coding for the same CDR3. The chain employs TRBV27 and TRBJ1-5; weak D call: TRBD1 (5 bases). This CDR3 is built from 15 residues. Trimming stripped 2 bases from V and 2 bases from J, with 10 bases between. Germline values: CDR1 MNHEY, CDR2 SMNVEV (reference sequence). CDR3 loop: CASSLGTGGNQPQHF. DNA of the CDR3: TGTGCCAGCAGTTTAGGCACAGGCGGCAATCAGCCCCAGCATTTT.

The genes are TRBV7-9 and TRBJ2-7; 10 nucleotides agree with TRBD2. The CDR3 is made up of 16 amino acids. Trimming removed 3 bases from V and 0 bases from J; junction bases left unmatched: 5. The germline V gene has CDR1 SEHNR and CDR2 FQNEAQ (reference sequence). The CDR3 region has the DNA TGTGCCAGCAGCTTTTCGGCTAGCGGGAGCTCCTACGAGCAGTACTTC. The encoded protein is CASSFSASGSSYEQYF.

This clone was counted a single time. The V gene is TRBV7-6, the J gene TRBJ1-6; 7 nucleotides match TRBD1. CDR1 is SGHVS and CDR2 is FNYEAQ in the germline V gene. The CDR3 loop spans 16 amino acids. The J segment lost 8 bases and the V segment lost 0 bases, leaving 7 bases of the junction unmatched. This CDR3 is CASSLATVTGDSPLHF. DNA of the CDR3: TGTGCCAGCAGCTTAGCGACGGTCACAGGGGATTCACCCCTCCACTTT.

This sequence joins TRBV9 and TRBJ2-1; 9 bases line up with TRBD2. V trimming: 4 bases; J trimming: 1 base; junction bases outside the gene matches: 6. Germline CDR1 SGDLS, CDR2 YYNGEE. The CDR3 runs to 16 residues. Written as DNA, the CDR3 is TGTGCCAGCAGCATAAATAGCGGGAGTTCCTACAATGAGCAGTTCTTC. It yields the protein CASSINSGSSYNEQFF.

V usage is TRBV9 and J usage is TRBJ1-2; maybe TRBD1 (6 bases). The V gene lost 4 bases and the J gene lost 2 bases, with 12 bases spanning the gap. This CDR3 has 14 residues. CDR1 is SGDLS and CDR2 is YYNGEE in the germline V gene. CDR3 region: CASSPITGNYGYTF. CDR3 bases: TGTGCCAGCAGCCCTATCACAGGGAACTATGGCTACACCTTC.

This chain uses TRBV6-1 with TRBJ1-1; 7 bases match TRBD1. Germline-derived CDR1 and CDR2 are MNHNS and SASEGT. V was clipped by 2 bases and J by 8 bases; unmatched bases: 2. The CDR3 runs 12 residues. In DNA form, the CDR3 reads TGTGCCAGCAGTGAATGGGGACAGGAAGCTTTCTTT. It specifies CASSEWGQEAFF.

This clone was observed a few times. The gene calls are TRBV11-2 and TRBJ2-1; unclear D gene. Germline CDR1 reads SGHAT; CDR2 reads FQNNGV. CDR3 size: 13 residues. V dropped 2 bases and J dropped 9 bases, with 11 bases sitting between them. The CDR3 loop reads CASSLHRSTEQFF. The CDR3 coding sequence is TGTGCCAGCAGCTTACATCGTAGCACTGAGCAGTTCTTC.

The chain combines TRBV6-5 with TRBJ2-1, with 7 positions matching TRBD1. CDR3 length: 14 amino acids. Trimming removed 2 bases from V and 5 bases from J; junction bases left unmatched: 3. Germline assignment: CDR1 MNHEY and CDR2 SVGAGI. The CDR3, as DNA: TGTGCCAGCAGTTACGGGGACAGAAACAATGAGCAGTTCTTC. Its translation is CASSYGDRNNEQFF.

This clone showed up many times. The germline gene is not matched at one end of the junction; a read error may be the cause. The V gene is TRBV28, the J gene TRBJ2-2; 8 bases line up with TRBD2. CDR1 is MDHEN, CDR2 SYDVKM, per germline. The CDR3 is made up of 16 amino acids. CDR3 sequence: CASTLAGQPLAGELFF. In DNA, the CDR3 is TGTGCCAGCACTTTAGCGGGGCAGCCCCTGGCCGGGGAGCTGTTTTTT.

The chain links TRBV19 to TRBJ2-5; D perhaps matches TRBD2 (7 bases). The CDR3 totals 16 residues. V lost 4 bases, J lost 2 bases, and 17 bases lay in between. Germline values: CDR1 LNHDA, CDR2 SQIVND (reference sequence). CDR3 DNA: TGTGCCAGTAGTACACCCACAGCGGGGACACAAGAGACCCAGTACTTC. Protein sequence: CASSTPTAGTQETQYF.

This clone was picked up one time. This chain connects TRBV5-6 to TRBJ1-1; D not resolved. The CDR3 consists of 16 residues. Trimming left V 0 bases short and J 0 bases short, with 12 bases between. The germline CDR1 and CDR2 sequences are SGHDT and YYEEEE. The CDR3 reads CASSLGQVSLNTEAFF. As DNA, the CDR3 is TGTGCCAGCAGCTTGGGCCAGGTCAGTTTGAACACTGAAGCTTTCTTT.

CDR3 sequence: CASSAPGASPLHF. CDR3 DNA: TGTGCCAGCAGCGCCCCTGGGGCTTCACCCCTCCACTTT. The genes are TRBV28 and TRBJ1-6, with D maybe TRBD1 (5 bases). There are 13 residues in the CDR3. Per the germline V gene, CDR1 is MDHEN and CDR2 is SYDVKM. V was shortened by 6 bases and J by 9 bases, with 12 bases between the two germline ends. Variable domain in full (rest from reference TRBV28 and TRBJ1-6): DVKVTQSSRYLVKRTGEKVFLECVQDMDHENMFWYRQDPGLGLRLIYFSYDVKMKEKGDIPEGYSVSREKKERFSLILESASTNQTSMYLCASSAPGASPLHFGNGTRLTVT.

The chain joins TRBV9 to TRBJ2-3, with a possible D match to TRBD2 (5 bases). V dropped 0 bases and J dropped 6 bases, with 11 bases sitting between them. The CDR3 length is 14 residues. Per germline, CDR1 SGDLS and CDR2 YYNGEE. CDR3 DNA: TGTGCCAGCAGCGTAGACCCACTAGTTGATACGCAGTATTTT. Protein product: CASSVDPLVDTQYF.

This clone was detected ten times or more. V gene TRBV11-2 combines with J gene TRBJ1-4; D remains unclear. V was cut by 3 bases and J by 8 bases, with 13 bases left in between. This CDR3 comprises 14 residues. Germline CDR1 and CDR2: SGHAT and FQNNGV. DNA of the CDR3: TGTGCCAGCAGCTTTTCCCACCTGGGCGAAAAACTGTTTTTT. As protein: CASSFSHLGEKLFF.

The genes are TRBV6-5 and TRBJ1-2; D remains unclear. This CDR3 has 13 amino acids. Trimming stripped 4 bases from V and 7 bases from J, with 13 bases between. From germline, CDR1 is MNHEY and CDR2 SVGAGI. CDR3 in amino acids: CASSSPPSSGYTF. The CDR3 DNA reads TGTGCCAGCAGTTCACCCCCGTCCAGTGGCTACACCTTC.

The chain recombines TRBV27 with TRBJ2-2, with D perhaps matching TRBD2 (6 bases). Germline assignment: CDR1 MNHEY and CDR2 SMNVEV (reference sequence). V lost 5 bases and J 4 bases, leaving 20 bases between the germline ends. The CDR3 consists of 17 residues. Here the CDR3 DNA reads TGTGCCAGCAGTCGCACGTTCGGAGGGCCGAGCACCGGGGAGCTGTTTTTT. Protein: CASSRTFGGPSTGELFF.

The V and J genes are TRBV19 and TRBJ2-4; 9 nucleotides agree with TRBD1. V gave up 4 bases and J gave up 6 bases; unmatched junction bases: 7. The CDR3 has 15 amino acids. Germline loops: CDR1 LNHDA, CDR2 SQIVND (reference sequence). CDR3 coding DNA: TGTGCCAGTAGTACGGGACAGGGCATAGGAAACATTCAGTACTTC. Residues: CASSTGQGIGNIQYF. The full variable domain, rest sourced from reference TRBV19 and TRBJ2-4, is DGGITQSPKYLFRKEGQNVTLSCEQNLNHDAMYWYRQDPGQGLRLIYYSQIVNDFQKGDIAEGYSVSREKKESFPLTVTSAQKNPTAFYLCASSTGQGIGNIQYFGAGTRLSVL.

Here the CDR3 reads CASSSLSSEQYF. The CDR3 DNA reads TGTGCCAGCTCATCTTTATCGTCCGAGCAGTACTTC. The chain has TRBV18 and TRBJ2-7; D ambiguous. V lost 5 bases and J lost 6, with 11 bases in between. The CDR3 is 12 amino acids. Germline CDR1 KGHSH, CDR2 LQKENI.

The chain employs TRBV3-1 (or the pseudogene TRBV3-2) and TRBJ1-2; TRBD1 might be the D (6 bases). The V and J ends lost 5 bases and 6 bases respectively, with 22 bases between them. In germline, CDR1 is LGHDT, CDR2 YNNKEL (reference sequence). The CDR3 has 16 residues. CDR3 loop: CASSTHRPGTPDGYTF. CDR3 DNA: TGTGCCAGCAGCACACATCGCCCCGGGACACCTGATGGCTACACCTTC.

J is TRBJ1-2 and V is TRBV6-5, with D possibly TRBD1 on 6 matching bases. Between the trimmed V and J ends, which lost 7 bases and 2 bases, there was a span of 11 bases. The CDR3 runs 13 residues. Germline CDR1 and CDR2: MNHEY and SVGAGI. The CDR3 region has the DNA TGTGCCAGCACCCGAGGACAGAACTATGGCTACACCTTC. This sequence encodes CASTRGQNYGYTF.